This record concerns one T cell receptor (beta chain) sequence. The antigen is undetermined. In the PCR, 60 Vbeta and 13 Jbeta primers were used. Only in-frame clones appear in the TCRdb table, and some are missing; sequencing was by immunoSEQ multiplex PCR. The sample contains 68,000 or so clones, 75% to 90% of which appear only once. This record belongs to a study of cytomegalovirus exposure and HLA in healthy donors. This CDR3 region has 14 residues. CDR1 is SGHNT, CDR2 YYREEE, per germline (reference sequence). The V and J ends lost 3 bases and 8 bases respectively, with 15 bases between them. Findings and caveats of the study: Among the CMV-associated chains, three were confirmed in vitro as specific for CMV antigens.

The genes are TRBV5-4 and TRBJ2-1; possibly TRBD2 for D (5 bases). The sequence was obtained from a human donor in good health. The sample consisted of PBMCs. For the CDR3, the DNA is TGTGCCAGCAGCTCCCGGGATGTCGGCGATGAGCAGTTCTTC. Encoded protein: CASSSRDVGDEQFF.